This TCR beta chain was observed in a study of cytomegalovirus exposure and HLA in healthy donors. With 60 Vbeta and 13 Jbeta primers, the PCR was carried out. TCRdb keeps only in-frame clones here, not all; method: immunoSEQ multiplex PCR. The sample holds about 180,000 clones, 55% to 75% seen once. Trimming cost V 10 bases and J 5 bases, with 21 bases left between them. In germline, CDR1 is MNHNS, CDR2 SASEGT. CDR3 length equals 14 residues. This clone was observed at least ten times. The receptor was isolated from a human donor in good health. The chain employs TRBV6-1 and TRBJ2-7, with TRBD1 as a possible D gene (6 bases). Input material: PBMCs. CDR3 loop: CATSYRVGVDEQYF. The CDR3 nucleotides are TGTGCCACCAGCTACAGGGTGGGGGTGGACGAGCAGTACTTC.